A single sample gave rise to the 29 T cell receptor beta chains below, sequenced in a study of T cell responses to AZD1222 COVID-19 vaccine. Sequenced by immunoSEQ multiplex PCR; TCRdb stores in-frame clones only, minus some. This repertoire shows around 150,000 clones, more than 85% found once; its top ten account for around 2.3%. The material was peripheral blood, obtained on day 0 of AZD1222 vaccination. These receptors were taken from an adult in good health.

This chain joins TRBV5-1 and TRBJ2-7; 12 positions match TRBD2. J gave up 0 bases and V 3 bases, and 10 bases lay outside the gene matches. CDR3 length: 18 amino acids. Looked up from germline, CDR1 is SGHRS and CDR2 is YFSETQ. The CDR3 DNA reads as TGCGCCAGCAGCTCATCTGGACTAGCGGGGACCAGCTCCTACGAGCAGTACTTC. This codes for CASSSSGLAGTSSYEQYF.

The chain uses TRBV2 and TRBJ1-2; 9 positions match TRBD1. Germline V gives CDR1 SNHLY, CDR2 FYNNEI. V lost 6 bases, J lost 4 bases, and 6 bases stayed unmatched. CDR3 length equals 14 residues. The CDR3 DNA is TGTGCCAGCAGCTCGACAGGGGGTGGCTATGGCTACACCTTC. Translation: CASSSTGGGYGYTF. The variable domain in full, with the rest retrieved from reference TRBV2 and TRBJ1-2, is EPEVTQTPSHQVTQMGQEVILRCVPISNHLYFYWYRQILGQKVEFLVSFYNNEISEKSEIFDDQFSVERPDGSNFTLKIRSTKLEDSAMYFCASSSTGGGYGYTFGSGTRLTVV.

The CDR3 loop reads CASSYQTGVTQYF. The CDR3 coding sequence is TGTGCCAGCAGTTATCAGACAGGGGTAACGCAGTATTTT. This chain links TRBV6-6 with TRBJ2-3; TRBD1 matches 8 bases. The CDR3 has 13 amino acids. J gave up 9 bases and V 3 bases, and 5 bases lay outside the gene matches. Germline CDR1 reads MNHNY; CDR2 reads SVGAGI (reference sequence).

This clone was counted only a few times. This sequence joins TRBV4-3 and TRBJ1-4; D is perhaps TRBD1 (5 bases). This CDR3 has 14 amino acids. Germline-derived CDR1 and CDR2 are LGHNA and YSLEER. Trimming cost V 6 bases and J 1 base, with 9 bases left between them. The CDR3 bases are TGCGCCAGCAGTCCGACAGTAACTAATGAAAAACTGTTTTTT. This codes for CASSPTVTNEKLFF.

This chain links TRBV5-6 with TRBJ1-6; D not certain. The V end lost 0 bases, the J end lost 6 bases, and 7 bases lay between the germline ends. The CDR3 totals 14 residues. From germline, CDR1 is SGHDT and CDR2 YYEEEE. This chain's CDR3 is CASSLARVNSPLHF. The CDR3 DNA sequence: TGTGCCAGCAGCTTGGCCAGAGTTAATTCACCCCTCCACTTT.

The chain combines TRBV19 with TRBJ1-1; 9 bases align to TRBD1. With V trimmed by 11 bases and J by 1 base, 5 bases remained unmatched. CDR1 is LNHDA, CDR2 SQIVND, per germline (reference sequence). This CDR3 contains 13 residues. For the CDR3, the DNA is TGTGCCTCCACGGGACAGGGGAACACTGAAGCTTTCTTT. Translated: CASTGQGNTEAFF. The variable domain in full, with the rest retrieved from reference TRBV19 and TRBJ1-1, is DGGITQSPKYLFRKEGQNVTLSCEQNLNHDAMYWYRQDPGQGLRLIYYSQIVNDFQKGDIAEGYSVSREKKESFPLTVTSAQKNPTAFYLCASTGQGNTEAFFGQGTRLTVV.

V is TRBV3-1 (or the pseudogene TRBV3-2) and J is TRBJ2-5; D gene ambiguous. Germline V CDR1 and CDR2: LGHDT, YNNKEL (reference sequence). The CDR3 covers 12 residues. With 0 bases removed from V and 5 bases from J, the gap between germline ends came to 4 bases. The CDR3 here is CASSQDLETQYF. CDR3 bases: TGTGCCAGCAGCCAAGATTTGGAGACCCAGTACTTC.

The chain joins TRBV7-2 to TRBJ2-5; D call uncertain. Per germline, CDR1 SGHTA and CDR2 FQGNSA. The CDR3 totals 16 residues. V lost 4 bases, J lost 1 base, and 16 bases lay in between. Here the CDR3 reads CASSSWHNPGQETQYF. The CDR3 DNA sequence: TGTGCCAGCAGCTCATGGCATAACCCCGGCCAAGAGACCCAGTACTTC.

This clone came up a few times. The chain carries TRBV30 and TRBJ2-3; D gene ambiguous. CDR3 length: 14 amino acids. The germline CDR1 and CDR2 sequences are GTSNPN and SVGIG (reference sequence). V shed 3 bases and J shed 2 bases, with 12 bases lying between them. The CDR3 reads CAWRLSSPTDTQYF. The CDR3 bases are TGTGCCTGGAGGCTCAGCTCGCCCACAGATACGCAGTATTTT. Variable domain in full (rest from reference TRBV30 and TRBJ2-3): SQTIHQWPATLVQPVGSPLSLECTVEGTSNPNLYWYRQAAGRGLQLLFYSVGIGQISSEVPQNLSASRPQDRQFILSSKKLLLSDSGFYLCAWRLSSPTDTQYFGPGTRLTVL.

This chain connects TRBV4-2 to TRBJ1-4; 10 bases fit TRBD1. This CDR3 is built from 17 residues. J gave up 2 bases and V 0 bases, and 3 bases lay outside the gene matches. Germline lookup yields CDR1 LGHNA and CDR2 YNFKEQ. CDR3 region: CASSQEGTGATNEKLFF. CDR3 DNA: TGTGCCAGCAGCCAAGAGGGGACAGGGGCTACTAATGAAAAACTGTTTTTT.

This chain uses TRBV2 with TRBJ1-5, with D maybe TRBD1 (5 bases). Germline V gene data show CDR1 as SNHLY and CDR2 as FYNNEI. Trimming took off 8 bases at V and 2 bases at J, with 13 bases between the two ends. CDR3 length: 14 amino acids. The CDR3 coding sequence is TGTGCCAGCGCTAATCAGGGAGGCAATCAGCCCCAGCATTTT. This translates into CASANQGGNQPQHF.

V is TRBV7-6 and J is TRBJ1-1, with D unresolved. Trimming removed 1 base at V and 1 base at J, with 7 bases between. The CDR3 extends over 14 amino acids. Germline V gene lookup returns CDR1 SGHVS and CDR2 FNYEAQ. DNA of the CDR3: TGTGCCAGCAGCTTAGGGCATCAGAACACTGAAGCTTTCTTT. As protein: CASSLGHQNTEAFF.

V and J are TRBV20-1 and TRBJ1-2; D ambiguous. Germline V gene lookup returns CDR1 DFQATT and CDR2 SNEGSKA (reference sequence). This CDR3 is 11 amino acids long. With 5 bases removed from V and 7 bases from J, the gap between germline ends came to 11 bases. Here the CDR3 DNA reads TGCAGTGCTTCCCGACTGGGTGGCTACACCTTC. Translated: CSASRLGGYTF.

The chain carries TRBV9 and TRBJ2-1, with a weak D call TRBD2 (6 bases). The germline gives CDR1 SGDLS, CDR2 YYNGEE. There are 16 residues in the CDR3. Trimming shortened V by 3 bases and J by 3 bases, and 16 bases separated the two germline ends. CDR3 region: CASSERGSGVYNEQFF. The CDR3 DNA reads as TGTGCCAGCAGCGAGAGGGGTAGCGGAGTCTACAATGAGCAGTTCTTC.

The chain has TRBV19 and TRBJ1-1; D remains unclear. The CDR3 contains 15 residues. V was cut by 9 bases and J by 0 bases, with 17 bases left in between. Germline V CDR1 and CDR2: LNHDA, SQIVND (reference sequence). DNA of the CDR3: TGTGCCAGCCTAGACCTCGGGGATTTGAACACTGAAGCTTTCTTT. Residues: CASLDLGDLNTEAFF. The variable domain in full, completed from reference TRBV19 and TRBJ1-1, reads DGGITQSPKYLFRKEGQNVTLSCEQNLNHDAMYWYRQDPGQGLRLIYYSQIVNDFQKGDIAEGYSVSREKKESFPLTVTSAQKNPTAFYLCASLDLGDLNTEAFFGQGTRLTVV.

CDR3 loop: CASSLVPGERETQYF. The DNA of the CDR3 is TGCGCCAGCAGCTTGGTTCCGGGAGAGAGAGAGACCCAGTACTTC. J is TRBJ2-5 and V is TRBV5-1; maybe TRBD2 (6 bases). Trimming removed 0 bases from V and 4 bases from J, with 13 bases in between. The germline gives CDR1 SGHRS, CDR2 YFSETQ. The CDR3 is 15 amino acids. Full variable domain (outside the CDR3, taken from reference TRBV5-1 and TRBJ2-5): KAGVTQTPRYLIKTRGQQVTLSCSPISGHRSVSWYQQTPGQGLQFLFEYFSETQRNKGNFPGRFSGRQFSNSRSEMNVSTLELGDSALYLCASSLVPGERETQYFGPGTRLLVL.

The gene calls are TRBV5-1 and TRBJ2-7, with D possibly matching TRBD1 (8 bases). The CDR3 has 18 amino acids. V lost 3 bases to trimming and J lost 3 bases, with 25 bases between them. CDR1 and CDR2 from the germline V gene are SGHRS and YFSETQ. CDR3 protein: CASSSLPPPTGGDYEQYF. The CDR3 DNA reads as TGCGCCAGCAGCTCGCTGCCCCCCCCTACAGGGGGGGACTACGAGCAGTACTTC. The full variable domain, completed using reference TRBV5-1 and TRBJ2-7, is KAGVTQTPRYLIKTRGQQVTLSCSPISGHRSVSWYQQTPGQGLQFLFEYFSETQRNKGNFPGRFSGRQFSNSRSEMNVSTLELGDSALYLCASSSLPPPTGGDYEQYFGPGTRLTVT.

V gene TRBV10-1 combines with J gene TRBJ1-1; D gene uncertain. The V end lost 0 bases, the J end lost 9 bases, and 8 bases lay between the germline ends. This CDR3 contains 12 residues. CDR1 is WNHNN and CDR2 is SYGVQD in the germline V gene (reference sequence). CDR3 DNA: TGCGCCAGCAGTGAGTCGGTGGGGAAAGCTTTCTTT. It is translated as CASSESVGKAFF.

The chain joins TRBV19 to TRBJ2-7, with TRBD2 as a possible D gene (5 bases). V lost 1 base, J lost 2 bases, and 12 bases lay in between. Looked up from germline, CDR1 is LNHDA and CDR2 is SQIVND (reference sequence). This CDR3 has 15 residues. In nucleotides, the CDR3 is TGTGCCAGTAGTATAGCTGACTACCAAGCCTACGAGCAGTACTTC. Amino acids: CASSIADYQAYEQYF.

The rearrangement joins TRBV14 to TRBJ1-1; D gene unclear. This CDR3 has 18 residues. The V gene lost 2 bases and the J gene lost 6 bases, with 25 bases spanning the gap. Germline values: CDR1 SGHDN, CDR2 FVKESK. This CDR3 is CASSQRAGRVRTSAEAFF. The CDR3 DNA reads TGTGCCAGCAGCCAAAGGGCGGGCCGGGTACGAACGAGCGCTGAAGCTTTCTTT. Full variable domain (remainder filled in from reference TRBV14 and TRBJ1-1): EAGVTQFPSHSVIEKGQTVTLRCDPISGHDNLYWYRRVMGKEIKFLLHFVKESKQDESGMPNNRFLAERTGGTYSTLKVQPAELEDSGVYFCASSQRAGRVRTSAEAFFGQGTRLTVV.

DNA for the CDR3: TGTGCCAGTAGTTCTCAGGGGGCTTTCTACGAGCAGTACTTC. Translating gives CASSSQGAFYEQYF. This rearrangement joins TRBV19 to TRBJ2-7; the match to TRBD1 covers 8 bases. CDR3 length: 14 amino acids. V was clipped by 5 bases and J by 3 bases; unmatched bases: 6. Germline assignment: CDR1 LNHDA and CDR2 SQIVND (reference sequence).

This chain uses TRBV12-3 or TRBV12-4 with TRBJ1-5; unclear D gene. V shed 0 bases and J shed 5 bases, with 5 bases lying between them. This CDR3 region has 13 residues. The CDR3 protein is CASSLAVHQPQHF. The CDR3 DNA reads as TGTGCCAGCAGTTTAGCGGTTCATCAGCCCCAGCATTTT.

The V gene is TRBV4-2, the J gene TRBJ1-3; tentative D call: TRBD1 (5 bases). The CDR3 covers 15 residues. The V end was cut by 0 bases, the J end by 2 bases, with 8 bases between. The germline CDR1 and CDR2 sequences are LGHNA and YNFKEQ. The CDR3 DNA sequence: TGTGCCAGCAGCCAAGATGAGGGGCCTGGAAACACCATATATTTT. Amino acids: CASSQDEGPGNTIYF.

CDR3 bases: TGTGCCAGCAGCCGCGGACAGGGGATCTCCTACGAGCAGTACTTC. Translated, it gives CASSRGQGISYEQYF. The chain combines TRBV7-3 with TRBJ2-7; TRBD1 agrees at 9 bases. This CDR3 spans 15 amino acids. V dropped 5 bases and J dropped 0; count of bases not matched to a gene: 5. Germline CDR1 reads SGHTA; CDR2 reads FQGTGA.

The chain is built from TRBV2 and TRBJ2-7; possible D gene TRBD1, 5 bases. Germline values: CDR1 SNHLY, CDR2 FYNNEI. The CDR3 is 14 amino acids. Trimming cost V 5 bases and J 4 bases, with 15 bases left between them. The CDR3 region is CASSLDSRSYEQYF. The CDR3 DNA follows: TGTGCCAGCAGTCTTGACAGTCGCTCTTACGAGCAGTACTTC.

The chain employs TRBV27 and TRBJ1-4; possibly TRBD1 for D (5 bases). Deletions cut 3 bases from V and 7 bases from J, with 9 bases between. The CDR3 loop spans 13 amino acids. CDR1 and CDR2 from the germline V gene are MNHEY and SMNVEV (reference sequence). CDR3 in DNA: TGTGCCAGCAGTTTTGTCAGGGCTGAAAAACTGTTTTTT. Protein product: CASSFVRAEKLFF.

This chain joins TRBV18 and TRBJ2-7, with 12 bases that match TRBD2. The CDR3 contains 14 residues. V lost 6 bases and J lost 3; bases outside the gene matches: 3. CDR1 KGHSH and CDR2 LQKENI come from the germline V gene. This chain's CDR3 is CASSPGLAGYEQYF. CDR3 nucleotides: TGTGCCAGCTCTCCGGGACTAGCGGGCTACGAGCAGTACTTC.

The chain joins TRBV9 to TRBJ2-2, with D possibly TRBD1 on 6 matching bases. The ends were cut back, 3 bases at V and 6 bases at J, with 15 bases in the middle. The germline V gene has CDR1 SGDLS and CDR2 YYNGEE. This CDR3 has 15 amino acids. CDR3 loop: CASSAGQRAAGELFF. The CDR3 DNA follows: TGTGCCAGCAGCGCGGGACAACGTGCGGCCGGGGAGCTGTTTTTT.

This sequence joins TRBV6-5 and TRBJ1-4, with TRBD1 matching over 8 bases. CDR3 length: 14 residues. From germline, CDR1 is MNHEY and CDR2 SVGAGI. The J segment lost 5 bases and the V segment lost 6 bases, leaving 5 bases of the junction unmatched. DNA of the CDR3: TGTGCCAGCAGGCTCACAGGGGGGAATGAAAAACTGTTTTTT. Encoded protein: CASRLTGGNEKLFF.